This is a list of T cell receptor beta chains from one sample in a study of blood T cells in healthy people across ages. Using its own MiXCR run on the 5' RACE reads, TCRdb lists one record per CDR3 protein. This repertoire shows approximately 1.5 million distinct CDR3 sequences, around 35% found once; its top ten account for roughly 12%. Sequenced: blood. These receptor sequences come from a woman aged 25 to 39 in good health. The CDR3 runs from the conserved cysteine through the conserved F or W. The D gene is left open where the match is weak. A row's size may be missing; if present it is once, few, many or a size class.

v_call: TRBV20-1; clone_size: few; j_call: TRBJ1-2; d_call: .; cdr3_length: 16; cdr3_nt: TGCAGTGCTACATCCGTGGGGGGGTGGCGCGGTCGTGGCTACACCTTC; cdr3_aa: CSATSVGGWRGRGYTF
v_call: TRBV9; clone_size: .; j_call: TRBJ2-3; d_call: TRBD1; cdr3_length: 15; cdr3_nt: TGTGCCAGCAGCGCAGAATCTAGGGGACAGGATACGCAGTATTTT; cdr3_aa: CASSAESRGQDTQYF
v_call: TRBV9; clone_size: .; j_call: TRBJ1-2; d_call: .; cdr3_length: 14; cdr3_nt: TGTGCCAGCAGCCCCAACCAGGGGAACTATGGCTACACCTTC; cdr3_aa: CASSPNQGNYGYTF
v_call: TRBV6-6; clone_size: few; j_call: TRBJ2-7; d_call: .; cdr3_length: 15; cdr3_nt: TGTGCCAGCAGTTACGGGGGCAAGGCTTCGAACGAGCAGTACTTC; cdr3_aa: CASSYGGKASNEQYF
v_call: TRBV20-1; clone_size: .; j_call: TRBJ2-3; d_call: TRBD2; cdr3_length: 15; cdr3_nt: TGCAGTGCTAGAGTCGGGACTAGCGGGACAGATACGCAGTATTTT; cdr3_aa: CSARVGTSGTDTQYF
v_call: TRBV28; clone_size: .; j_call: TRBJ2-3; d_call: TRBD1; cdr3_length: 17; cdr3_nt: TGTGCCAGCAGTTTTGGGGAGACCGGGACAGGGTCAGATACGCAGTATTTT; cdr3_aa: CASSFGETGTGSDTQYF
v_call: TRBV20-1; clone_size: few; j_call: TRBJ1-2; d_call: TRBD1; cdr3_length: 16; cdr3_nt: TGCAGTGCAACTAAGGGGACAGGGGGCAGAGGGTATGGCTACACCTTC; cdr3_aa: CSATKGTGGRGYGYTF
v_call: TRBV13; clone_size: .; j_call: TRBJ2-7; d_call: TRBD2; cdr3_length: 15; cdr3_nt: TGTGCCAGCAGACGACGAGGCGGGGGGCAGGGAGAGCAGTACTTC; cdr3_aa: CASRRRGGGQGEQYF
v_call: TRBV9; clone_size: .; j_call: TRBJ2-1; d_call: TRBD2; cdr3_length: 14; cdr3_nt: TGTGCCACCGCGGGAGGGCCGGGCCTCAATGAGCAGTTCTTC; cdr3_aa: CATAGGPGLNEQFF
v_call: TRBV18; clone_size: .; j_call: TRBJ2-7; d_call: .; cdr3_length: 16; cdr3_nt: TGTGCCAGCTCACCATTAAGGGCAGGGAAGGGGAACGAGCAGTACTTC; cdr3_aa: CASSPLRAGKGNEQYF
v_call: TRBV20-1; clone_size: few; j_call: TRBJ2-7; d_call: .; cdr3_length: 15; cdr3_nt: TGCAGTGGAACAGGGGTCGGGAGGGCCTCCTACGAGCAGTACTTC; cdr3_aa: CSGTGVGRASYEQYF
v_call: TRBV6-1; clone_size: many; j_call: TRBJ2-7; d_call: .; cdr3_length: 14; cdr3_nt: TGTGCCAGCAGTGAGTTGGTCACGTCCTACGAGCAGTACTTC; cdr3_aa: CASSELVTSYEQYF
v_call: TRBV20-1; clone_size: .; j_call: TRBJ2-7; d_call: TRBD1; cdr3_length: 16; cdr3_nt: TGCAGTGCTTTCGATGTCTACAGGGGATTCTCCTACGAGCAGTACTTC; cdr3_aa: CSAFDVYRGFSYEQYF
v_call: TRBV5-5; clone_size: .; j_call: TRBJ2-3; d_call: TRBD1; cdr3_length: 15; cdr3_nt: TGTGCCAGCAGCCTCGACAGGGGGCAGGCAGATACGCAGTATTTT; cdr3_aa: CASSLDRGQADTQYF
v_call: TRBV10-3; clone_size: few; j_call: TRBJ2-2; d_call: .; cdr3_length: 18; cdr3_nt: TGTGCCATCAGTGAGAACGCTGGGACGGGGGGCAACACCGGGGAGCTGTTTTTT; cdr3_aa: CAISENAGTGGNTGELFF
v_call: TRBV6-2/TRBV6-3; clone_size: .; j_call: TRBJ1-1; d_call: TRBD1; cdr3_length: 15; cdr3_nt: TGTGCCAGCAGCCCCGCTGACAGGGGGAACACTGAAGCTTTCTTT; cdr3_aa: CASSPADRGNTEAFF
v_call: TRBV4-2; clone_size: .; j_call: TRBJ2-7; d_call: .; cdr3_length: 17; cdr3_nt: TGTGCCAGCAGCCAAGATATCGGGGGGCTAATAAACTACGAGCAGTACTTC; cdr3_aa: CASSQDIGGLINYEQYF
v_call: TRBV7-9; clone_size: .; j_call: TRBJ2-7; d_call: .; cdr3_length: 13; cdr3_nt: TGTACCAGCAGCTCTTACCAATCCTACGAGCAGTACTTC; cdr3_aa: CTSSSYQSYEQYF
v_call: TRBV12-3/TRBV12-4; clone_size: .; j_call: TRBJ2-5; d_call: .; cdr3_length: 10; cdr3_nt: TGTGCCAGCAGTTTCGGGAAGAAGTACTTC; cdr3_aa: CASSFGKKYF
v_call: TRBV6-1; clone_size: .; j_call: TRBJ1-1; d_call: .; cdr3_length: 12; cdr3_nt: TGTGCCAGCAGTGGTTATGGAAGCAGGGCTTTCTTT; cdr3_aa: CASSGYGSRAFF
v_call: TRBV6-5; clone_size: .; j_call: TRBJ2-7; d_call: TRBD2; cdr3_length: 16; cdr3_nt: TGTGCCAGCAGTTACTCTCTAGCGGGAGGACCCTACGAGCAGTACTTC; cdr3_aa: CASSYSLAGGPYEQYF
v_call: TRBV5-5; clone_size: many; j_call: TRBJ2-3; d_call: TRBD1; cdr3_length: 17; cdr3_nt: TGTGCCAGCAGCTTCCGACAGGGCCCTGAATGGGTGGATACGCAGTATTTT; cdr3_aa: CASSFRQGPEWVDTQYF
v_call: TRBV20-1; clone_size: .; j_call: TRBJ1-1; d_call: .; cdr3_length: 13; cdr3_nt: TGCAGTGCTAGAGGCAGTTCGGCGTTTGGAGCTTTCTTT; cdr3_aa: CSARGSSAFGAFF
v_call: TRBV9; clone_size: many; j_call: TRBJ2-7; d_call: TRBD2; cdr3_length: 15; cdr3_nt: TGTGCCAGCAGCGTAGGGACTAGCGGCTCCTACGAGCAGTACTTC; cdr3_aa: CASSVGTSGSYEQYF
v_call: TRBV6-1; clone_size: once; j_call: TRBJ1-5; d_call: .; cdr3_length: 14; cdr3_nt: TGTGCCAGCACCGGGGACATCCTCAATCAGCCCCAGCATTTT; cdr3_aa: CASTGDILNQPQHF
v_call: TRBV20-1; clone_size: few; j_call: TRBJ2-1; d_call: TRBD2; cdr3_length: 15; cdr3_nt: TGCAGTGTTAGGGAGACTAGCGGATCCTACAATGAGCAGTTCTTC; cdr3_aa: CSVRETSGSYNEQFF
v_call: TRBV7-9; clone_size: few; j_call: TRBJ2-1; d_call: .; cdr3_length: 17; cdr3_nt: TGTACCAGCAGACGGGACCGCCCGTTCAGGGTAATCGATGAGCAGTTCTTC; cdr3_aa: CTSRRDRPFRVIDEQFF
v_call: TRBV12-3/TRBV12-4; clone_size: .; j_call: TRBJ2-2; d_call: TRBD1; cdr3_length: 14; cdr3_nt: TGTGCCAGCAGTCGGGACAGGGGGTCCGGGGAGCTGTTTTTT; cdr3_aa: CASSRDRGSGELFF
v_call: TRBV4-1; clone_size: .; j_call: TRBJ1-5; d_call: TRBD1; cdr3_length: 16; cdr3_nt: TGCGCCAGCAGCCAAGATATTGGGACAGGAAATCAGCCCCAGCATTTT; cdr3_aa: CASSQDIGTGNQPQHF
v_call: TRBV10-2; clone_size: .; j_call: TRBJ2-3; d_call: .; cdr3_length: 14; cdr3_nt: TGCGCCAGCAGTGAAGACAGGCCGGCAGATACGCAGTATTTT; cdr3_aa: CASSEDRPADTQYF
v_call: TRBV28; clone_size: many; j_call: TRBJ2-7; d_call: .; cdr3_length: 11; cdr3_nt: TGTGCCAGCAGCTCCCTGGGGGAGCAGTACTTC; cdr3_aa: CASSSLGEQYF